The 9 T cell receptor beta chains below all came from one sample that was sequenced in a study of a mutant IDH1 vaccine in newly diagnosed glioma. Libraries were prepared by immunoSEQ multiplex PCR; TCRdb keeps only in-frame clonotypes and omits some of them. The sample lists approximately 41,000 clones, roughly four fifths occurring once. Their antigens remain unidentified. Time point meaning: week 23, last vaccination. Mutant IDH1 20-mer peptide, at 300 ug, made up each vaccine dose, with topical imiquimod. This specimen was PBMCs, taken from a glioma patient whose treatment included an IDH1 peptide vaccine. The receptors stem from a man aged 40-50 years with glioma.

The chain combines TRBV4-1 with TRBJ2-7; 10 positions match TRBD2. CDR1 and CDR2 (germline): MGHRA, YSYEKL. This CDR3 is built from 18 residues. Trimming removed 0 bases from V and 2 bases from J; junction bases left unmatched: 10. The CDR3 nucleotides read TGCGCCAGCAGCCAAGAAAAGCGGGGGGGCCCGTCTCCCTACGAGCAGTACTTC. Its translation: CASSQEKRGGPSPYEQYF.

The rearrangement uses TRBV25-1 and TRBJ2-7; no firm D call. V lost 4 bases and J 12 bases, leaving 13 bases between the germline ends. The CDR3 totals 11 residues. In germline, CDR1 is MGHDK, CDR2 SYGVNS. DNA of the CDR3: TGTGCCAGCAGTGCCTTGACAAGCTTGTACTTC. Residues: CASSALTSLYF.

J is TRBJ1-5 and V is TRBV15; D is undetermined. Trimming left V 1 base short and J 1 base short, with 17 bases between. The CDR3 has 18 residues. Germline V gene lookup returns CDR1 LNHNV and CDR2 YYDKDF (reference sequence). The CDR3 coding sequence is TGTGCCACCAGCAGAGGTCCCCCGGGAGGGTTAAGCAATCAGCCCCAGCATTTT. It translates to CATSRGPPGGLSNQPQHF.

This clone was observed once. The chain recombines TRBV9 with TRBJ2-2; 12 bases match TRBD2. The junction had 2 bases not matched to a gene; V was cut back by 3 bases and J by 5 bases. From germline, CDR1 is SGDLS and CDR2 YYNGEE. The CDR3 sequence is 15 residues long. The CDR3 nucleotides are TGTGCCAGCAGCGCTAGCGGGAGGGGTACCGGGGAGCTGTTTTTT. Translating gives CASSASGRGTGELFF.

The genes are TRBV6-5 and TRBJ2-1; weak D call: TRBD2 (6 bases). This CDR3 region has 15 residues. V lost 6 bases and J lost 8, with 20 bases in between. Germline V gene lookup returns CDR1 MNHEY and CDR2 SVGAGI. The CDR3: CASRALGGSSDEQFF. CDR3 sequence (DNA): TGTGCCAGCAGGGCACTCGGTGGGTCTAGCGATGAGCAGTTCTTC.

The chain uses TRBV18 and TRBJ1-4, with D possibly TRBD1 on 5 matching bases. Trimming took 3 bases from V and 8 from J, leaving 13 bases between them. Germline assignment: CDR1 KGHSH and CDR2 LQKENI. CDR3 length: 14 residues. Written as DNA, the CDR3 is TGTGCCAGCTCACCCGGAGGGGCCCGAGAAAAACTGTTTTTT. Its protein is CASSPGGAREKLFF.

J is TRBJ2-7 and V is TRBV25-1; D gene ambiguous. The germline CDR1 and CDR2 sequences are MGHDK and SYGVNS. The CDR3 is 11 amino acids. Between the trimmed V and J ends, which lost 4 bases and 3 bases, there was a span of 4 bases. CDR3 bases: TGTGCCAGCAGTGTTTACTACGAGCAGTACTTC. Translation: CASSVYYEQYF.

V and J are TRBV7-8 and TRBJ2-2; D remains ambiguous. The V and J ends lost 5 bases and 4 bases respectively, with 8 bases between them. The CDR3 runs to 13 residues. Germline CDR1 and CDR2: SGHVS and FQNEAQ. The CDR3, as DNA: TGTGCCAGCAGCAACTTAGGCACCGGGGAGCTGTTTTTT. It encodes CASSNLGTGELFF. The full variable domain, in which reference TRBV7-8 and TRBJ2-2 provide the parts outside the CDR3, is GAGVSQSPRYKVAKRGQDVALRCDPISGHVSLFWYQQALGQGPEFLTYFQNEAQLDKSGLPSDRFFAERPEGSVSTLKIQRTQQEDSAVYLCASSNLGTGELFFGEGSRLTVL.

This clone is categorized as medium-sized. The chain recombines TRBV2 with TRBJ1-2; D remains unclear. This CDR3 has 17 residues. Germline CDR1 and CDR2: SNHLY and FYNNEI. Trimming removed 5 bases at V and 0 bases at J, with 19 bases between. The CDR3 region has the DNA TGTGCCAGCAGTATTAGAACAGCCCCACTAACTAACTATGGCTACACCTTC. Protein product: CASSIRTAPLTNYGYTF.